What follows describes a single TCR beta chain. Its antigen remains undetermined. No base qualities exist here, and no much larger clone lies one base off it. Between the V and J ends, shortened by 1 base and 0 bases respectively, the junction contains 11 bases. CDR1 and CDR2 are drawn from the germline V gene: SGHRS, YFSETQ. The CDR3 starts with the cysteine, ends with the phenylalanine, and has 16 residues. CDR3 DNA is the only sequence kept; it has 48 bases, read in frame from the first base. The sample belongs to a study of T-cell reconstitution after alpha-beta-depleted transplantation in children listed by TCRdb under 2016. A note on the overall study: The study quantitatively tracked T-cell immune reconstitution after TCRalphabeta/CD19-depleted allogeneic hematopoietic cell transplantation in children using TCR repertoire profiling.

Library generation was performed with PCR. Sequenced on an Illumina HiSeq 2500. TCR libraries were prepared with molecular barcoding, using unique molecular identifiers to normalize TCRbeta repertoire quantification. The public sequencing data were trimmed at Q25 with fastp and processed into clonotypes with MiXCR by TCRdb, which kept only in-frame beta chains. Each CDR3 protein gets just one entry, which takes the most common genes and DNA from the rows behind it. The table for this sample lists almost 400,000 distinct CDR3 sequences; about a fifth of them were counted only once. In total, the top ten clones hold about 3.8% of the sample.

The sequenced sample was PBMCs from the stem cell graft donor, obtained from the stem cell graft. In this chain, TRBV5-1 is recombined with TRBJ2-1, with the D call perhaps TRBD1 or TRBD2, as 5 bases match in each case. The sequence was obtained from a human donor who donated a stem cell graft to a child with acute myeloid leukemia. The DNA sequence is TGCGCCAGCAGCTTGTGGGGGACCTTCTCCTACAATGAGCAGTTCTTC. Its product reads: CASSLWGTFSYNEQFF.